The 14 T cell receptor beta chains below all came from one sample that was sequenced in a study of T cells after yellow fever vaccination. Via MiXCR, TCRdb re-called the 5' RACE reads, giving one row per CDR3 protein. The sample comprises about 310,000 distinct CDR3 sequences, around 4% of which are singletons, and 20% to 25% rests with the top ten. The sample here was PBMCs, taken on the day of the yellow fever booster vaccination. The receptors were gathered from a man in his late teens or twenties who received the YFV17D yellow fever vaccine.

This clonotype has ten or more counts. CDR3 protein: CASSVAERGSTQYF. The DNA for the CDR3 is TGTGCCAGCAGCGTCGCCGAGCGGGGCAGCACGCAGTATTTT. The chain is built from TRBV5-4 and TRBJ2-3; TRBD2 matches at 7 bases. The V gene end was trimmed by 4 bases and the J gene end by 9 bases; junction bases not matched to a gene: 11. The germline gives CDR1 SGHNT, CDR2 YYREEE (reference sequence). The CDR3 extends over 14 amino acids.

At least ten counts were recorded for this clonotype. This rearrangement joins TRBV6-6 to TRBJ2-7, with D tentatively TRBD1 or TRBD2 (6 bases each). V was pared by 6 bases and J by 0 bases, with 12 bases between. The CDR3 loop spans 14 amino acids. Germline lookup yields CDR1 MNHNY and CDR2 SVGAGI (reference sequence). The CDR3 protein is CASRREGGSYEQYV. The CDR3 DNA reads TGTGCCAGCAGGCGGGAAGGGGGCTCCTACGAGCAGTACGTC.

This clonotype was seen only a few times. V gene TRBV9 combines with J gene TRBJ2-3; 8 nucleotides line up with TRBD2. Trimming at V came to 3 bases and at J to 0 bases, leaving 6 bases not matched to a gene. Germline values: CDR1 SGDLS, CDR2 YYNGEE. The CDR3 spans 16 residues. CDR3 DNA sequence: TGTGCCAGCAGCGGCGAAGCGGGGGCGAGCACAGATACGCAGTATTTT. It specifies CASSGEAGASTDTQYF.

The sample holds a few counts of this clonotype. CDR3 DNA sequence: TGTGCCAGCAGCTCCGTACTATACGGCTACACCTTC. Residues: CASSSVLYGYTF. The V and J genes are TRBV5-5 and TRBJ1-2; D is undetermined. CDR3 length: 12 amino acids. Germline CDR1 is SGHKS and CDR2 is YYEKEE (reference sequence). The ends were cut back, 3 bases at V and 8 bases at J, with 11 bases in the middle.

The table lists this clonotype with many counts. This chain joins TRBV12-3 or TRBV12-4 and TRBJ2-1, with unresolved D. This CDR3 spans 11 amino acids. The ends were cut back, 4 bases at V and 3 bases at J, with 1 base in the middle. DNA for the CDR3: TGTGCCAGCAGTTACTACAATGAGCAGTTCTTC. It specifies CASSYYNEQFF.

Ten or more counts support this clonotype. The V gene is TRBV2, the J gene TRBJ2-7, with 10 bases matching TRBD1. V dropped 6 bases and J dropped 3; count of bases not matched to a gene: 8. This CDR3 contains 15 residues. Germline CDR1 and CDR2: SNHLY and FYNNEI. Here the CDR3 reads CASSARTGGVYEQYF. CDR3 nucleotides: TGTGCCAGCAGCGCCCGGACAGGGGGTGTCTACGAGCAGTACTTC.

This clonotype was seen many times. This chain joins TRBV7-9 and TRBJ2-5; unclear D gene. Trimming took 7 bases from V and 2 from J, leaving 17 bases between them. Germline loops: CDR1 SEHNR, CDR2 FQNEAQ (reference sequence). The CDR3 is 15 residues long. Written as DNA, the CDR3 is TGTGCCAGCACCTCACCCCTAGAGAATCAAGAGACCCAGTACTTC. Amino acid sequence: CASTSPLENQETQYF. The full variable domain, rest sourced from reference TRBV7-9 and TRBJ2-5, is DTGVSQNPRHKITKRGQNVTFRCDPISEHNRLYWYRQTLGQGPEFLTYFQNEAQLEKSRLLSDRFSAERPKGSFSTLEIQRTEQGDSAMYLCASTSPLENQETQYFGPGTRLLVL.

Only a few counts were recorded for this clonotype. The chain employs TRBV2 and TRBJ1-6; weak D call: TRBD1 (5 bases). Trimming took off 7 bases at V and 8 bases at J, with 15 bases between the two ends. Per the germline V gene, CDR1 is SNHLY and CDR2 is FYNNEI. The CDR3 has 14 residues. DNA of the CDR3: TGTGCCAGCACCTTAGGGGAGTTTTATTCACCCCTCCACTTT. Encoded protein: CASTLGEFYSPLHF.

This clonotype was seen at least ten times. The chain is built from TRBV5-4 and TRBJ2-2, with unresolved D. With 1 base removed from V and 2 bases from J, the gap between germline ends came to 3 bases. Germline-derived CDR1 and CDR2 are SGHNT and YYREEE (reference sequence). The CDR3 covers 13 residues. CDR3 sequence: CASSLKNTGELFF. CDR3 nucleotides: TGTGCCAGCAGCTTGAAAAACACCGGGGAGCTGTTTTTT.

This clonotype has ten or more counts. This chain connects TRBV5-1 to TRBJ2-5; tentatively, D is TRBD1 (6 bases). Trimming removed 0 bases at V and 4 bases at J, with 13 bases between. Germline CDR1 is SGHRS and CDR2 is YFSETQ. The CDR3 is 15 amino acids. CDR3 residues: CASSLAEGVRETQYF. The CDR3 DNA reads as TGCGCCAGCAGCTTGGCCGAGGGGGTTCGAGAGACCCAGTACTTC.

This clonotype was observed a handful of times. V usage is TRBV6-1 and J usage is TRBJ2-7; perhaps D is TRBD1 or TRBD2 (5 bases each). In germline, CDR1 is MNHNS, CDR2 SASEGT. V gave up 4 bases and J gave up 0 bases, with 10 bases separating them. This CDR3 spans 14 amino acids. In nucleotides, the CDR3 is TGTGCCAGCAGTGTTGGGGGTGACTCCTACGAGCAGTACGTC. Its translation: CASSVGGDSYEQYV.

This clonotype appeared many times. The V call is TRBV7-2, the J call TRBJ2-5; 7 bases fit TRBD2. The CDR3 has 15 amino acids. CDR1 SGHTA and CDR2 FQGNSA come from the germline V gene. The ends lost 1 base at V and 5 bases at J; junction bases unmatched: 7. CDR3 amino acids: CASSLGGREGETQYF. The CDR3 DNA is TGTGCCAGCAGCTTAGGCGGCAGGGAGGGGGAGACCCAGTACTTC. Supplemented by reference TRBV7-2 and TRBJ2-5, the full variable domain reads GAGVSQSPSNKVTEKGKDVELRCDPISGHTALYWYRQSLGQGLEFLIYFQGNSAPDKSGLPSDRFSAERTGGSVSTLTIQRTQQEDSAVYLCASSLGGREGETQYFGPGTRLLVL.

The gene calls are TRBV28 and TRBJ2-3; possibly TRBD2 for D (5 bases). Germline assignment: CDR1 MDHEN and CDR2 SYDVKM. Trimming stripped 6 bases from V and 14 bases from J, with 15 bases between. The CDR3 spans 11 residues. As DNA, the CDR3 is TGTGCCAGCAGCAAGGACTTAAGGTCGTATTTT. This encodes CASSKDLRSYF.

In this sample, this clonotype turned up a few times. This sequence joins TRBV11-2 and TRBJ2-2, with unresolved D. The CDR3 spans 16 residues. V lost 2 bases and J 1 base, leaving 11 bases between the germline ends. Per germline, CDR1 SGHAT and CDR2 FQNNGV. In nucleotides, the CDR3 is TGTGCCAGCAGCTTAAAGTTGAGCAGGAACACCGGGGAGCTGTTTTTT. Translating gives CASSLKLSRNTGELFF.